The clone carrying this T cell receptor (beta chain) has more than one count but fewer than ten. Its antigen is still unknown. Every single donor gave one heparinised blood draw, and these averaged roughly 120 mL. This record comes from a study of beta chain features in type 1 diabetes. Expressed TCRB transcripts were sequenced after all isolated RNA was converted to cDNA. Naive, central memory and regulatory T cell samples yielded about 4 million reads on average. Sequenced by immunoSEQ multiplex PCR; TCRdb stores in-frame clones only, minus some. This sample has about 160,000 clones, with around 8.3% found just once. Study-wide results and caveats: Moderately but significantly shorter TCRB CDR3s were found in Type 1 diabetes patients in all four CD4+ subsets. It was among patients, rather than healthy donors, that naive, central memory and Treg TCRB repertoires appeared more similar.

The sample comprised central memory CD4+ T cells from blood. The sequence was collected from a young woman with type 1 diabetes.

The CDR3 DNA sequence: TGTGCCAGTAGTATAGCAACCGGGACAGGGGGCCTCGAGCAGTACTTC. Amino acids: CASSIATGTGGLEQYF. The gene calls are TRBV19 and TRBJ2-7, with 12 bases matching TRBD1. CDR3 length: 16 amino acids. Germline V lookup: CDR1 LNHDA, CDR2 SQIVND (reference sequence). Trimming took 1 base from V and 6 from J; bases not matched to a gene: 7.